Reported below is one TCR beta chain. This sample is drawn from a study of blood T cell repertoires in COVID-19. This CDR3 contains 15 residues. Looked up from germline, CDR1 is DFQATT and CDR2 is SNEGSKA (reference sequence). V lost 3 bases to trimming and J lost 0 bases; unmatched junction nucleotides: 4. Sequencing was performed with immunoSEQ multiplex PCR; in TCRdb, only in-frame clones are kept and a portion is missing. The repertoire holds some 120,000 clones, with around 87% as singletons. This chain links TRBV20-1 with TRBJ2-3; 9 bases fit TRBD2. This receptor was taken from a woman aged 55-69 years with acute or convalescent COVID-19. The sequencing input was peripheral blood. The CDR3 DNA is TGCAGTGCTAGTATGCTAGCGGGGAGCACAGATACGCAGTATTTT. Protein sequence: CSASMLAGSTDTQYF.